The rows below give T cell receptor beta chains drawn from one sample of a study of sequential checkpoint blockade in melanoma. Generated by immunoSEQ multiplex PCR, the TCRdb table keeps only in-frame clones and is missing some. The sample consists of around 30,000 clones, about four fifths of them appearing once. This material consisted of CD8+ T cells sorted from blood (inferred from file names), taken from a patient given nivolumab and ipilimumab in sequence. The receptors derive from a human donor with melanoma. Both conserved end residues are part of each CDR3. The D gene is left open where the match is weak. The size of a clone is reported for some rows only, either as once, few or many, or as a class for expanded clones.

V	size	D	J	CDR3	DNA
TRBV7-9	medium-sized	NA	TRBJ1-1	CASSSPAGVNTEAFF	TGTGCCAGCAGCTCTCCTGCAGGGGTGAACACTGAAGCTTTCTTT
TRBV2	once	NA	TRBJ1-1	CASSDMGSDSEAFF	TGTGCCAGCAGTGACATGGGGTCGGACAGTGAAGCTTTCTTT
TRBV30	NA	TRBD1	TRBJ1-5	CAWNLRDSNQPQHF	TGTGCCTGGAATCTGAGGGACAGTAATCAGCCCCAGCATTTT
TRBV27	NA	TRBD2	TRBJ2-7	CASGVAGPYEQYF	TGTGCCAGCGGTGTAGCGGGCCCCTACGAGCAGTACTTC
TRBV29-1	NA	NA	TRBJ2-7	CSPEVHAIGDTTYEQYF	TGCAGCCCCGAAGTCCATGCGATAGGGGACACTACCTACGAGCAGTACTTC
TRBV5-8	NA	NA	TRBJ2-1	CASSLAINEQFF	TGTGCCAGCAGCTTGGCTATCAATGAGCAGTTCTTC
TRBV6-5	NA	NA	TRBJ2-7	CASSDRDLAYEQYF	TGTGCCAGCAGCGATCGGGACTTGGCCTACGAGCAGTACTTC
TRBV5-4	NA	TRBD2	TRBJ2-1	CASSGTSDYNEQFF	TGTGCCAGCAGCGGGACTAGCGATTACAATGAGCAGTTCTTC
TRBV2	NA	NA	TRBJ1-2	CASTRRAGMAYGYTF	TGTGCCAGCACCCGAAGGGCAGGGATGGCCTATGGCTACACCTTC
TRBV7-3	NA	NA	TRBJ2-1	CASSLEQGTDEQFF	TGTGCCAGCAGCTTAGAACAGGGAACGGATGAGCAGTTCTTC
TRBV4-3	NA	NA	TRBJ1-3	CASSRIASGNTIYF	TGCGCCAGCAGCCGAATAGCCTCTGGAAACACCATATATTTT
TRBV5-1	NA	NA	TRBJ2-1	CASSSAEFSYNEQFF	TGCGCCAGCAGCTCAGCGGAGTTCTCCTACAATGAGCAGTTCTTC
TRBV23-1	NA	NA	TRBJ2-7	CASSQWLRVDEQYF	TGCGCCAGCAGTCAATGGCTCAGGGTCGACGAGCAGTACTTC
TRBV27	NA	TRBD1	TRBJ2-7	CASSPPGQGTYEQYF	TGTGCCAGCAGTCCGCCGGGACAGGGAACCTACGAGCAGTACTTC
TRBV13	NA	NA	TRBJ2-7	CASSPNSYEQYF	TGTGCCAGCAGCCCAAACTCCTACGAGCAGTACTTC
TRBV6-5	NA	NA	TRBJ2-5	CASVGGGETQYF	TGTGCCAGCGTGGGCGGGGGCGAGACCCAGTACTTC
TRBV9	NA	TRBD2	TRBJ2-1	CASSGLSGGKTNEQFF	TGTGCCAGCAGCGGACTAAGCGGGGGGAAAACCAATGAGCAGTTCTTC
TRBV7-9	NA	NA	TRBJ1-6	CASSTDGYSPLHF	TGTGCCAGCAGCACCGACGGGTACTCCCCCCTCCACTTT
TRBV6-1	NA	NA	TRBJ1-5	CASSPIRGSNQPQHF	TGTGCCAGCAGCCCAATCCGAGGTAGCAATCAGCCCCAGCATTTT
TRBV14	NA	NA	TRBJ2-3	CASSHLRVSTDTQYF	TGTGCCAGCAGCCATTTACGGGTGAGCACAGATACGCAGTATTTT
TRBV5-6	few	NA	TRBJ1-1	CASSLAVGDEAFF	TGTGCCAGCAGCTTGGCCGTCGGGGATGAAGCTTTCTTT
TRBV7-3	NA	NA	TRBJ1-6	CASSPTGGLNSPLHF	TGTGCCAGCAGCCCGACAGGCGGCCTTAATTCACCCCTCCACTTT
TRBV27	few	NA	TRBJ2-5	CASSSVGQLQETQYF	TGTGCCAGCAGTTCTGTCGGACAGCTACAAGAGACCCAGTACTTC
TRBV7-9	NA	TRBD2	TRBJ2-1	CASSFLPGLAAYNEQFF	TGTGCCAGCAGCTTCTTACCGGGACTAGCGGCATACAATGAGCAGTTCTTC
TRBV15	NA	NA	TRBJ1-6	CATSRLRGKNSPLHF	TGTGCCACCAGCAGGCTCAGGGGTAAGAATTCACCCCTCCACTTT
TRBV21-1	NA	NA	TRBJ2-7	CASSGKRPGLNYEQYF	TGTGCCAGCAGCGGAAAGCGTCCGGGACTTAATTACGAGCAGTACTTC